The clone carrying this T cell receptor beta chain was observed a handful of times. Its antigen is undetermined. This specimen comes from a study of T cells in localized non-small cell lung cancer. Assay used: immunoSEQ multiplex PCR; TCRdb lists only in-frame clones, some missing. The sample lists approximately 940 clones, 25% to 35% seen once, with 9.2% in the top ten. The CDR3 runs to 13 residues. Germline V gene data show CDR1 as KGHSH and CDR2 as LQKENI. V was trimmed by 3 bases and J by 4 bases, leaving 6 bases between them. Study-level findings and limits: Overall survival was longer when the density of T cells in the blood was higher. There were a median 57 of the top 100 tumor clones appearing in adjacent lung. Analysis by sequencing included only one tumor region, so heterogeneity remains possible. Highest T cell clonality was seen in uninvolved adjacent lung, surpassing that measured in tumor.

The V gene is TRBV18, the J gene TRBJ2-2; D gene ambiguous. This specimen consisted of lung tumor tissue, obtained before any cancer treatment. The receptor was isolated from a female donor of 60 years or more with stage III squamous cell lung carcinoma. The CDR3 DNA sequence: TGTGCCAGCTCACCCAGTGGCACCGGGGAGCTGTTTTTT. It codes for CASSPSGTGELFF.